Following are 19 T cell receptor beta chains from one sample sequenced in a study of shared clonotypes between healthy human individuals. Libraries were prepared by immunoSEQ multiplex PCR; TCRdb keeps only in-frame clonotypes and omits some of them. The table includes about 1.9 million clones, roughly 93% detected once. Terminally differentiated effector memory CD45RA+ cells were left out of the naive CD8 fraction, which was CD45RO-negative and positively selected for CCR7. The material sequenced was naive CD8+ T cells from PBMCs. These receptors came from a young man in good health. Some clones in this sample may be carry-over from other donors' samples.

This sequence joins TRBV7-9 and TRBJ1-1, with TRBD1 identical over 7 bases. This CDR3 region has 15 residues. Germline-derived CDR1 and CDR2 are SEHNR and FQNEAQ (reference sequence). After removal of 5 bases from V and 5 bases from J, the junction contained 11 bases not matched to a gene. The CDR3 sequence is CASSQTGLRDTEAFF. CDR3 coding DNA: TGTGCCAGCAGCCAGACAGGGCTAAGGGATACTGAAGCTTTCTTT.

DNA for the CDR3: TGCGCCAGCAGACCTCCGGAGGACGTACGCAATGAGCAGTTCTTC. Amino acid sequence: CASRPPEDVRNEQFF. The chain uses TRBV4-1 and TRBJ2-1; perhaps TRBD2 as D (5 bases). The V end lost 6 bases, the J end lost 6 bases, and 18 bases lay between the germline ends. Germline loops: CDR1 MGHRA, CDR2 YSYEKL. CDR3 length equals 15 residues.

Regarding this clone: The sample has other DNA sequences that encode this CDR3 too. The rearrangement links TRBV7-9 to TRBJ2-7; D ambiguous. CDR3 length: 12 amino acids. V lost 1 base to trimming and J lost 5 bases, with 6 bases between them. Germline V gene sequence: CDR1 SEHNR, CDR2 FQNEAQ (reference sequence). The CDR3: CASSLGADEQYF. Written as DNA, the CDR3 is TGTGCCAGCAGCTTAGGGGCTGACGAGCAGTACTTC.

The chain links TRBV28 to TRBJ1-2; TRBD1 matches at 8 bases. The CDR3 is 18 amino acids. The junction had 13 bases not matched to a gene; V was cut back by 4 bases and J by 0 bases. Germline values: CDR1 MDHEN, CDR2 SYDVKM. The CDR3 DNA reads TGTGCCAGCAGTTCACTGGACAGGGTGAAAAGAACTAACTATGGCTACACCTTC. It yields the protein CASSSLDRVKRTNYGYTF.

This sequence joins TRBV9 and TRBJ1-3; tentative D call: TRBD1 (6 bases). The CDR3 loop spans 14 amino acids. Germline assignment: CDR1 SGDLS and CDR2 YYNGEE. Trimming took off 3 bases at V and 2 bases at J, with 9 bases between the two ends. The CDR3 reads CASSEGGTGNTIYF. CDR3 bases: TGTGCCAGCAGCGAAGGGGGGACTGGAAACACCATATATTTT.

The genes are TRBV27 and TRBJ2-7; possible D gene TRBD1, 5 bases. Germline CDR1 and CDR2: MNHEY and SMNVEV (reference sequence). The CDR3 extends over 14 amino acids. The ends were cut back, 0 bases at V and 2 bases at J, with 8 bases in the middle. CDR3 in DNA: TGTGCCAGCAGTTTATCCGCACAGGCCTACGAGCAGTACTTC. Its translation: CASSLSAQAYEQYF.

V is TRBV19 and J is TRBJ2-2, with 8 bases lining up with TRBD1. CDR3 length equals 14 residues. Germline-derived CDR1 and CDR2 are LNHDA and SQIVND (reference sequence). V was clipped by 5 bases and J by 3 bases; unmatched bases: 2. The CDR3 reads CASSADRDTGELFF. The CDR3 nucleotides are TGTGCCAGTAGTGCGGACAGGGACACCGGGGAGCTGTTTTTT.

This rearrangement joins TRBV21-1 to TRBJ2-7. TRBV21-1 is flagged as a pseudogene. The CDR3 runs 13 residues. Written as DNA, the CDR3 is TGTGCCAGCAGCCCTCCCGACCTCTACGAGCAGTACTTC. This sequence encodes CASSPPDLYEQYF.

This rearrangement joins TRBV4-1 to TRBJ2-1; no clear D. Germline CDR1 and CDR2: MGHRA and YSYEKL. The V end was cut by 1 base, the J end by 5 bases, with 12 bases between. The CDR3 has 15 amino acids. CDR3 residues: CASSQGATLHNEQFF. The CDR3 nucleotides read TGCGCCAGCAGCCAAGGTGCGACTCTACACAATGAGCAGTTCTTC.

The CDR3 loop reads CASSPWSSSDTQYF. The CDR3 nucleotides read TGTGCCAGCAGCCCATGGAGCTCTTCAGATACGCAGTATTTT. The gene calls are TRBV9 and TRBJ2-3; D is ambiguous. Trimming shortened V by 4 bases and J by 4 bases, and 13 bases separated the two germline ends. The CDR3 runs 14 residues. In germline, CDR1 is SGDLS, CDR2 YYNGEE.

A word on this clone: Other DNA sequences within the sample encode an identical CDR3. The V gene is TRBV28, the J gene TRBJ1-2, with D maybe TRBD1 (5 bases). The CDR3 loop spans 14 amino acids. Between the trimmed V and J ends, which lost 1 base and 4 bases, there was a span of 10 bases. Germline lookup yields CDR1 MDHEN and CDR2 SYDVKM. This CDR3 is CASSLSRGVYGYTF. In DNA, the CDR3 is TGTGCCAGCAGTTTATCTCGGGGGGTCTATGGCTACACCTTC.

The gene calls are TRBV19 and TRBJ1-1, with D possibly TRBD1 on 5 matching bases. The CDR3 runs to 14 residues. V lost 3 bases and J 11 bases, leaving 19 bases between the germline ends. The germline gives CDR1 LNHDA, CDR2 SQIVND (reference sequence). The CDR3 nucleotides read TGTGCCAGTAGTATGAGTGAAGGGGCCCCCCCGGCTTTCTTT. The encoded protein is CASSMSEGAPPAFF. Looking up the rest from reference TRBV19 and TRBJ1-1 gives the full variable domain: DGGITQSPKYLFRKEGQNVTLSCEQNLNHDAMYWYRQDPGQGLRLIYYSQIVNDFQKGDIAEGYSVSREKKESFPLTVTSAQKNPTAFYLCASSMSEGAPPAFFGQGTRLTVV.

The chain employs TRBV19 and TRBJ1-5, with 11 bases that match TRBD1. The CDR3 covers 15 residues. J was trimmed by 2 bases and V by 7 bases; bases with no gene match: 4. CDR1 is LNHDA, CDR2 SQIVND, per germline (reference sequence). The CDR3 sequence: CASTADRGRNQPQHF. The DNA for the CDR3 is TGTGCCAGTACAGCGGACAGGGGGCGCAATCAGCCCCAGCATTTT.

The rearrangement uses TRBV10-3 and TRBJ2-7, with TRBD2 matching 14 bases. Germline values: CDR1 ENHRY, CDR2 SYGVKD. CDR3 length: 23 amino acids. V trimming: 2 bases; J trimming: 5 bases; junction bases outside the gene matches: 26. CDR3: CAISEARDVLGRTSGRSAHEQYF. CDR3 nucleotide sequence: TGTGCCATCAGTGAGGCTCGAGACGTCTTAGGCAGGACTAGCGGGAGGTCGGCCCACGAGCAGTACTTC.

V and J are TRBV5-3 and TRBJ2-7; 7 bases align to TRBD2. TRBV5-3 is an ORF for which the function is uncertain. J lost 0 bases, V lost 4 bases, and 7 bases had no gene match. The CDR3 runs 15 residues. This CDR3 reads CARSSGAGVSYEQYF. In nucleotides, the CDR3 is TGTGCCAGAAGCAGTGGGGCGGGAGTCTCCTACGAGCAGTACTTC.

The rearrangement joins TRBV29-1 to TRBJ2-1, with D possibly TRBD2 on 5 matching bases. The V gene's germline CDR1 is SQVTM and CDR2 ANQGSEA. The ends were cut back, 6 bases at V and 8 bases at J, with 20 bases in the middle. The CDR3 spans 14 residues. The CDR3 loop is CSVTIVWETYEQFF. In DNA form, the CDR3 reads TGCAGCGTGACGATTGTATGGGAGACGTATGAGCAGTTCTTC.

The chain couples TRBV9 to TRBJ1-1, with TRBD1 as a possible D gene (5 bases). The CDR3 consists of 13 residues. Looked up from germline, CDR1 is SGDLS and CDR2 is YYNGEE. V was pared by 3 bases and J by 5 bases, with 11 bases between. The CDR3 DNA sequence: TGTGCCAGCAGCGAGTTCAGGGATACTGAAGCTTTCTTT. Protein product: CASSEFRDTEAFF.

This chain uses TRBV25-1 with TRBJ2-1; TRBD1 or TRBD2 may be the D gene (5 bases each). This CDR3 has 15 amino acids. The V and J ends lost 2 bases and 8 bases respectively, with 16 bases between them. Germline loops: CDR1 MGHDK, CDR2 SYGVNS. CDR3 bases: TGTGCCAGCAGTGAAGGGACGAGTAGGAACGATGAGCAGTTCTTC. As protein: CASSEGTSRNDEQFF. The complete variable domain, with remaining parts taken from reference TRBV25-1 and TRBJ2-1, reads EADIYQTPRYLVIGTGKKITLECSQTMGHDKMYWYQQDPGMELHLIHYSYGVNSTEKGDLSSESTVSRIRTEHFPLTLESARPSHTSQYLCASSEGTSRNDEQFFGPGTRLTVL.

The chain has TRBV6-5 and TRBJ2-3; 9 bases agree with TRBD2. CDR1 and CDR2 from the germline V gene are MNHEY and SVGAGI. The CDR3 totals 14 residues. Trimming cost V 9 bases and J 5 bases; bases outside gene matches: 9. The chain's CDR3 is CASSGGLVRDTQYF. The CDR3 DNA sequence: TGTGCCAGTAGCGGGGGCCTCGTAAGAGATACGCAGTATTTT.